This entry describes one TCR beta chain. Antigen specificity is unknown. The record originates from a study of cytomegalovirus exposure and HLA in healthy donors. Germline CDR1 reads MNHEY; CDR2 reads SVGAGI. Trimming left V 2 bases short and J 1 base short, with 8 bases between. This CDR3 spans 14 amino acids. Primers: 60 Vbeta forward and 13 Jbeta reverse. TCRdb's table, derived via immunoSEQ multiplex PCR, lists solely in-frame clones and lacks some. This table holds roughly 120,000 clones. Regarding the study as a whole: In a later analysis, CMV-associated beta chains were mostly HLA-associated, it appeared. In a later analysis, across HLA loci, associated TCR counts were highest for DRB1, lowest for HLA-C.

The V call is TRBV6-5, the J call TRBJ1-1, with D maybe TRBD1 (5 bases). Sequenced: PBMCs. The origin of this receptor is a man between 18 and 29 years old in good health and CMV-seronegative. CDR3 nucleotide sequence: TGTGCCAGCAGTTACGGGGGGTGGAACACTGAAGCTTTCTTT. It encodes CASSYGGWNTEAFF.